This paragraph covers one TCR beta chain sequence. This entry comes from a study of blood T cell repertoires in COVID-19. CDR1 and CDR2 (germline): SGHRS, YFSETQ. The CDR3 totals 15 residues. Trimming took off 0 bases at V and 4 bases at J, with 13 bases between the two ends. Sequenced by immunoSEQ multiplex PCR; TCRdb stores in-frame clones only, minus some. The sample yields 150,000 to 200,000 clones, less than 90% seen once. The TCR was taken from a woman aged 60-70 years with COVID-19, enrolled during active disease. Sequencing was performed on peripheral blood. The chain employs TRBV5-1 and TRBJ1-2, with D unresolved. CDR3 in amino acids: CASSLEAAPGYGYTF. Here the CDR3 DNA reads TGCGCCAGCAGCTTGGAGGCGGCGCCGGGCTATGGCTACACCTTC.